The 18 T cell receptor beta chains in this list originate from one sample, sequenced in a study of T-cell reconstitution after alpha-beta-depleted transplantation in children. The TCRbeta library was prepared with unique molecular identifiers. MiXCR, run by TCRdb on the PCR reads, gives a single entry per CDR3 protein. The repertoire holds 150,000 to 200,000 distinct CDR3 sequences, with over 5.5% as singletons. This material consisted of PBMCs from the stem cell graft donor, taken from the stem cell graft. These TCRs come from a human donor who donated a stem cell graft to a child with Wiskott-Aldrich syndrome.

This clonotype has ten or more counts. The rearrangement joins TRBV29-1 to TRBJ2-3, with no clear D. Germline V gene sequence: CDR1 SQVTM, CDR2 ANQGSEA. The CDR3 consists of 10 residues. V lost 3 bases, J lost 3 bases, and 1 base lay in between. The CDR3 sequence: CSVDTDTQYF. In DNA form, the CDR3 reads TGCAGCGTTGATACAGATACGCAGTATTTT.

The rearrangement uses TRBV30 and TRBJ1-3; D remains unclear. Trimming pared 4 bases from V and 4 bases from J, leaving 8 bases between. The germline CDR1 and CDR2 sequences are GTSNPN and SVGIG (reference sequence). The CDR3 is 12 residues long. The CDR3 spells CAWNSWGNTIYF. Written as DNA, the CDR3 is TGTGCCTGGAATTCGTGGGGAAACACCATATATTTT.

This clonotype was found a few times. The chain carries TRBV11-2 and TRBJ2-5; weak D call: TRBD1 (6 bases). Germline loops: CDR1 SGHAT, CDR2 FQNNGV. V shed 3 bases and J shed 2 bases, with 13 bases lying between them. This CDR3 comprises 15 residues. CDR3 protein: CASSFNREHQETQYF. CDR3 DNA: TGTGCCAGCAGCTTTAACAGGGAGCATCAAGAGACCCAGTACTTC.

This clonotype was counted at least ten times. The chain employs TRBV4-3 and TRBJ1-1, with a weak D call TRBD1 (5 bases). Germline CDR1 and CDR2: LGHNA and YSLEER. With 0 bases removed from V and 11 bases from J, the gap between germline ends came to 13 bases. The length of the CDR3 is 13 residues. The CDR3 DNA sequence: TGCGCCAGCAGCCAAGATAGGGGCGCGGGGGCTTTCTTT. This encodes CASSQDRGAGAFF.

This clonotype was observed at least ten times. The rearrangement uses TRBV7-2 and TRBJ2-7; D is perhaps TRBD1 (5 bases). The CDR3 covers 14 residues. Germline CDR1 and CDR2: SGHTA and FQGNSA. Trimming removed 3 bases at V and 1 base at J, with 10 bases between. CDR3 nucleotide sequence: TGTGCCAGCAGCTTTACGACAGATTCCTACGAGCAGTACTTC. Encoded protein: CASSFTTDSYEQYF.

This clonotype was counted only a few times. The chain uses TRBV11-1 and TRBJ2-3, with 11 bases aligning to TRBD2. Germline trimming cut 2 bases from V and 1 base from J; bases unmatched to any gene: 11. This CDR3 has 19 amino acids. In germline, CDR1 is SGHAT, CDR2 FQDESV (reference sequence). Here the CDR3 reads CASSLPGLAGRIGTDTQYF. The CDR3 DNA reads TGTGCCAGCAGCTTACCCGGACTAGCGGGTAGGATTGGCACAGATACGCAGTATTTT.

This clonotype has at least ten counts. The rearrangement uses TRBV10-3 and TRBJ2-7; 10 bases are a match to TRBD2. The CDR3 totals 15 residues. CDR1 is ENHRY and CDR2 is SYGVKD in the germline V gene. V lost 3 bases and J lost 3; bases outside the gene matches: 5. CDR3 sequence: CAISEGLAAYYEQYF. In DNA form, the CDR3 reads TGTGCCATCAGTGAAGGACTAGCGGCATACTACGAGCAGTACTTC.

This clonotype has more than one count but fewer than ten. V gene TRBV5-5 combines with J gene TRBJ2-2; 9 nucleotides agree with TRBD2. With 4 bases clipped from V and 2 bases from J, the junction kept 3 bases outside the gene matches. In germline, CDR1 is SGHKS, CDR2 YYEKEE (reference sequence). This CDR3 is 15 amino acids long. The CDR3 DNA is TGTGCCAGCAGCGCGGGGGGGACTAACACCGGGGAGCTGTTTTTT. Its translation is CASSAGGTNTGELFF.

This clonotype was seen ten or more times. The chain couples TRBV29-1 to TRBJ2-7; no clear D gene. Trimming removed 1 base at V and 2 bases at J, with 9 bases between. Germline V gives CDR1 SQVTM, CDR2 ANQGSEA. The CDR3 is made up of 13 amino acids. As DNA, the CDR3 is TGCAGCGTTGAAGCCAAGGGAACCTACGAGCAGTACTTC. Its translation is CSVEAKGTYEQYF.

Sample share makes this clonotype medium-sized. The CDR3, as DNA: TGTGCCAGCAGCCGTACAGGGATTTTACGACCCAATGAGCAGTTCTTC. It codes for CASSRTGILRPNEQFF. The chain joins TRBV5-6 to TRBJ2-1; tentative D call: TRBD1 (6 bases). Trimming left V 4 bases short and J 6 bases short, with 20 bases between. The CDR3 sequence is 16 residues long. Germline CDR1 is SGHDT and CDR2 is YYEEEE.

This clonotype was counted many times. The V gene is TRBV10-3, the J gene TRBJ1-3; D not resolved. The germline V and J ends were trimmed by 2 bases and 0 bases, with 14 bases remaining between them. The length of the CDR3 is 17 residues. Germline V gene data show CDR1 as ENHRY and CDR2 as SYGVKD. The CDR3 spells CAISEHGRPDSGNTIYF. The CDR3 coding sequence is TGTGCCATCAGTGAGCATGGCAGGCCGGACTCTGGAAACACCATATATTTT.

The sample holds many counts of this clonotype. The chain joins TRBV20-1 to TRBJ2-1; 8 nucleotides align to TRBD2. Germline V gene data show CDR1 as DFQATT and CDR2 as SNEGSKA (reference sequence). The CDR3 spans 15 residues. With V trimmed by 4 bases and J by 8 bases, 13 bases remained unmatched. CDR3 residues: CSATGSGKSWDEQFF. The CDR3 nucleotides are TGCAGTGCTACAGGTAGCGGGAAGTCGTGGGATGAGCAGTTCTTC.

This clonotype was observed a handful of times. The chain links TRBV25-1 to TRBJ1-4, with TRBD1 identical over 7 bases. Trimming cost V 6 bases and J 0 bases; bases outside gene matches: 10. CDR3 length: 17 residues. CDR1 and CDR2 (germline): MGHDK, SYGVNS. CDR3 region: CASSKPGQTSTNEKLFF. CDR3 bases: TGTGCCAGCAGCAAACCGGGACAGACATCAACTAATGAAAAACTGTTTTTT.

This clonotype was seen ten or more times. V usage is TRBV7-8 and J usage is TRBJ2-3, with D unresolved. Per germline, CDR1 SGHVS and CDR2 FQNEAQ. The CDR3 runs 13 residues. The germline V and J ends were trimmed by 2 bases and 5 bases, with 8 bases remaining between them. This CDR3 reads CASSLYSVDTQYF. The CDR3 DNA reads TGTGCCAGCAGCTTATACTCGGTAGATACGCAGTATTTT.

This clonotype was recorded many times. The chain recombines TRBV20-1 with TRBJ1-1; possibly TRBD1 for D (6 bases). The CDR3 runs to 13 residues. V dropped 3 bases and J dropped 5 bases, with 13 bases sitting between them. Germline CDR1 reads DFQATT; CDR2 reads SNEGSKA (reference sequence). The CDR3 region is CSARIQGGTEAFF. The DNA of the CDR3 is TGCAGTGCTAGGATACAGGGTGGTACTGAAGCTTTCTTT.

This clonotype was picked up a small number of times. The chain joins TRBV20-1 to TRBJ2-3; 9 nucleotides align to TRBD2. Germline V gives CDR1 DFQATT, CDR2 SNEGSKA (reference sequence). V lost 5 bases, J lost 2 bases, and 8 bases stayed unmatched. This CDR3 contains 15 residues. DNA for the CDR3: TGCAGTGCTCTTTATCCTAGCGGGAACACAGATACGCAGTATTTT. Translation gives CSALYPSGNTDTQYF.

This clonotype was found many times. CDR3 DNA sequence: TGTGCCAGCAGCTTAGCGCCCGAATACGAGCAGTACTTC. Its protein is CASSLAPEYEQYF. The J gene is TRBJ2-7, the V gene TRBV7-2; D is undetermined. Germline V gives CDR1 SGHTA, CDR2 FQGNSA. V gave up 0 bases and J gave up 4 bases, with 7 bases separating them. The CDR3 runs 13 residues.

This clonotype was recorded many times. The CDR3 DNA reads TGCAGCGTTGTGGGTCGGGACAGGGGACAGCCCCAGCATTTT. Translating it yields CSVVGRDRGQPQHF. The V call is TRBV29-1, the J call TRBJ1-5, with 10 bases identical to TRBD1. V dropped 4 bases and J dropped 7; count of bases not matched to a gene: 7. Germline assignment: CDR1 SQVTM and CDR2 ANQGSEA. This CDR3 region has 14 residues. Full variable domain (rest looked up from reference TRBV29-1 and TRBJ1-5): SAVISQKPSRDICQRGTSLTIQCQVDSQVTMMFWYRQQPGQSLTLIATANQGSEATYESGFVIDKFPISRPNLTFSTLTVSNMSPEDSSIYLCSVVGRDRGQPQHFGDGTRLSIL.